Below, 5 T cell receptor beta chains from the same sample are listed, as sequenced in a study of blood T cell repertoires in COVID-19. Produced via immunoSEQ multiplex PCR; TCRdb's table is partial and in-frame only. The table includes some 87,000 clones, more than 75% detected once. Sequenced: peripheral blood. Source of these receptors: an elderly woman with active or convalescent COVID-19.

This sequence joins TRBV11-3 and TRBJ1-1; D not resolved. This CDR3 has 14 residues. Germline V lookup: CDR1 SGHNT, CDR2 YENEEA. V was clipped by 1 base and J by 1 base, with 7 bases between them. This CDR3 is CASSLAGGNTEAFF. The CDR3 nucleotides are TGTGCCAGCAGCTTAGCTGGCGGGAACACTGAAGCTTTCTTT.

The V and J genes are TRBV18 and TRBJ1-6; tentatively, D is TRBD1 (5 bases). Germline CDR1 is KGHSH and CDR2 is LQKENI. V shed 2 bases and J shed 10 bases, with 18 bases lying between them. The CDR3 has 16 residues. The CDR3 DNA is TGTGCCAGCTCACCATCGTTCAGGGAGGTGGGCTCACCCCTCCACTTT. Its translation is CASSPSFREVGSPLHF.

This clone was picked up one time. The rearrangement uses TRBV29-1 and TRBJ1-4; TRBD1 is a possible D gene (5 bases). There are 13 residues in the CDR3. V lost 7 bases and J lost 7, with 16 bases in between. Germline CDR1 and CDR2: SQVTM and ANQGSEA. CDR3 DNA: TGCAGCGGGGGGGGAGCCGAAGGTGAAAAACTGTTTTTT. Protein: CSGGGAEGEKLFF.

This clone was counted once. This rearrangement joins TRBV5-1 to TRBJ1-1; D is uncertain. Germline CDR1 is SGHRS and CDR2 is YFSETQ. The germline V and J ends were trimmed by 4 bases and 2 bases, with 15 bases remaining between them. The CDR3 totals 15 residues. The CDR3 region is CASSPGLTENTEAFF. The DNA of the CDR3 is TGCGCCAGCAGCCCCGGACTCACCGAAAACACTGAAGCTTTCTTT.

This clone was observed a single time. The V and J genes are TRBV19 and TRBJ2-7, with D unresolved. This CDR3 region has 15 residues. Trimming pared 1 base from V and 0 bases from J, leaving 10 bases between. The germline V gene has CDR1 LNHDA and CDR2 SQIVND (reference sequence). The DNA for the CDR3 is TGTGCCAGTAGTATAGGTCGGAGTCCCTCCTACGAGCAGTACTTC. Amino acids: CASSIGRSPSYEQYF.